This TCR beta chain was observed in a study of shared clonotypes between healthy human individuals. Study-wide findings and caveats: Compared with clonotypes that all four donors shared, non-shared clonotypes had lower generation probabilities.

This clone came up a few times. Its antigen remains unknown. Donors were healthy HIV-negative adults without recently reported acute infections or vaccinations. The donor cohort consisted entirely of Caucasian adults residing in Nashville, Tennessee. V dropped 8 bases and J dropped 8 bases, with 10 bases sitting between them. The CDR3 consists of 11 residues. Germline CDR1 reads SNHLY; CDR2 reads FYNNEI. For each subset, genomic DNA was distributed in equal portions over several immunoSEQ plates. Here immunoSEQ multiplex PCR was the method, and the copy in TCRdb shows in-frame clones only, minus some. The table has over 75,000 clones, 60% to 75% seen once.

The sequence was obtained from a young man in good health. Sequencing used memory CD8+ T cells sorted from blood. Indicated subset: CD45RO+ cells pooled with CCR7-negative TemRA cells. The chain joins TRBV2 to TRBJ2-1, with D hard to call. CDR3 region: CASLISHEQFF. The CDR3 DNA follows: TGTGCCAGCCTCATTTCACATGAGCAGTTCTTC.